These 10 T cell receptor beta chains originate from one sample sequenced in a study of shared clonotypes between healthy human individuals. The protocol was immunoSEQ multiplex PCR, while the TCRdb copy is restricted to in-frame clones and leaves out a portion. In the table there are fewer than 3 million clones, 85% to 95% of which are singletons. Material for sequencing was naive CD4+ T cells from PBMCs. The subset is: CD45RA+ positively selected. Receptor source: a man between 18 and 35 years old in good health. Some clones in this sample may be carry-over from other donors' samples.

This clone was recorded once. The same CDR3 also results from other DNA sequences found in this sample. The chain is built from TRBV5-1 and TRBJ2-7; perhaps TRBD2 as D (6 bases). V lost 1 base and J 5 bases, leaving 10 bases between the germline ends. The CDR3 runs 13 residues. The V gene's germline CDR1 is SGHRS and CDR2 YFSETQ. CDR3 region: CASSLTGDDEQYF. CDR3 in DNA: TGCGCCAGCAGCTTGACGGGGGACGACGAGCAGTACTTC.

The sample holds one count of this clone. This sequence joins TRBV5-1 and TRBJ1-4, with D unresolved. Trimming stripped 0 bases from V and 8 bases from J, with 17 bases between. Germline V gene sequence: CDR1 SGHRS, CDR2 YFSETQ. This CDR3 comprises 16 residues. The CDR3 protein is CASSLAAAGSTEKLFF. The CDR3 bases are TGCGCCAGCAGCTTGGCCGCGGCAGGTTCTACAGAAAAACTGTTTTTT.

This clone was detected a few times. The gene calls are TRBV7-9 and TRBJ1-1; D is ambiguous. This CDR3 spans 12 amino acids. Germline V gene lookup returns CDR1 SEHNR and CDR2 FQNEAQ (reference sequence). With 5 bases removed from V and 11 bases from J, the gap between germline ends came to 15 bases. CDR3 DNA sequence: TGTGCCAGCAGCCTCCCGACCAACTCTGCTTTCTTT. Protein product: CASSLPTNSAFF.

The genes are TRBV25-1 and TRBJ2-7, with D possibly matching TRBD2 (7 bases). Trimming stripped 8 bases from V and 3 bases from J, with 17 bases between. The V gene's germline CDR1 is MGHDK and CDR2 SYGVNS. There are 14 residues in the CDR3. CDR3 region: CASSRGGANYEQYF. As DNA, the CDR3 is TGTGCCAGCTCTCGAGGGGGGGCGAACTACGAGCAGTACTTC.

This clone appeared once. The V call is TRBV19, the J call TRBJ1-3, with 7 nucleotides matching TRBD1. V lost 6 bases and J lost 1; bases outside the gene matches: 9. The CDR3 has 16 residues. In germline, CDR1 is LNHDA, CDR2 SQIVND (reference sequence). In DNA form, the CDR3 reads TGTGCCAGTAGGAGGACGGGACAGTCTTCTGGAAACACCATATATTTT. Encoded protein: CASRRTGQSSGNTIYF.

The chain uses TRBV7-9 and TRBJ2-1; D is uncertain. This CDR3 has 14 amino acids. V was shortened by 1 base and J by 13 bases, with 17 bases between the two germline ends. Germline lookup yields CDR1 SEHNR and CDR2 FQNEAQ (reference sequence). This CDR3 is CASSLGGRLSEQFF. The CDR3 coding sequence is TGTGCCAGCAGCTTAGGGGGTCGGTTGAGCGAACAGTTCTTC.

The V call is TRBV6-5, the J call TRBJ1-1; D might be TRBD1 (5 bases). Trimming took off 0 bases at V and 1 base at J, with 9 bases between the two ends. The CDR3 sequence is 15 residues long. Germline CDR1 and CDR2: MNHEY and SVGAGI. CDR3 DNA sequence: TGTGCCAGCAGTTACTCTTGGGGCACGAACACTGAAGCTTTCTTT. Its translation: CASSYSWGTNTEAFF.

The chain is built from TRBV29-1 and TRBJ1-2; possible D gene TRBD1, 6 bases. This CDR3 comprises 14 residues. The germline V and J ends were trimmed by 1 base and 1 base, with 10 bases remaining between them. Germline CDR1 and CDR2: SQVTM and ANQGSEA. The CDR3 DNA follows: TGCAGCGTTGAAGGGGGGGCCCATAACTATGGCTACACCTTC. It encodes CSVEGGAHNYGYTF.

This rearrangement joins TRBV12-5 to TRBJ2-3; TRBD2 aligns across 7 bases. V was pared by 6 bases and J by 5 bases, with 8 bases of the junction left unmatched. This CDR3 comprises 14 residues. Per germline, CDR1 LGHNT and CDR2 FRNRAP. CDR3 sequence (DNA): TGTGCTAGTGGATCTAGCGGCAGGAGAGATACGCAGTATTTT. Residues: CASGSSGRRDTQYF.

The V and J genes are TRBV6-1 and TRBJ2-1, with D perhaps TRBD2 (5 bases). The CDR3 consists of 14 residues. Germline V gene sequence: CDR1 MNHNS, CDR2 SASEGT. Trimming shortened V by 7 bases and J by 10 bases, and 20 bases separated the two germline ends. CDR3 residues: CASMGREFRVEQFF. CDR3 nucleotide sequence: TGTGCCAGCATGGGTAGGGAGTTTAGAGTGGAGCAGTTCTTC.